The 15 T cell receptor beta chains below come from one sample, sequenced in a study of blood T cell repertoires in COVID-19. Clones were sequenced by immunoSEQ multiplex PCR, and TCRdb holds only the in-frame ones, with some missing. Altogether 110,000 to 150,000 clones are present, about 80% being singletons, with the ten largest covering approximately 45%. Sequenced: peripheral blood. These receptors were taken from a human donor in a cohort sampled during active COVID-19.

V gene TRBV5-4 combines with J gene TRBJ1-6, with 7 bases identical to TRBD1. Germline V gene lookup returns CDR1 SGHNT and CDR2 YYREEE (reference sequence). J gave up 6 bases and V 4 bases, and 4 bases lay outside the gene matches. The CDR3 length is 14 residues. For the CDR3, the DNA is TGTGCCAGCAGCCTCGGACAGGTTAATTCACCCCTCCACTTT. Its translation: CASSLGQVNSPLHF.

This chain uses TRBV10-1 with TRBJ2-1; maybe TRBD2 (5 bases). CDR3 length: 16 residues. The V and J ends lost 0 bases and 0 bases respectively, with 9 bases between them. Germline CDR1 reads WNHNN; CDR2 reads SYGVQD (reference sequence). This CDR3 reads CASSESSSDSYNEQFF. The DNA of the CDR3 is TGCGCCAGCAGTGAGTCTAGTAGCGACTCCTACAATGAGCAGTTCTTC.

The chain couples TRBV3-1 (or the pseudogene TRBV3-2) to TRBJ2-2; D may be TRBD2 (7 bases). This CDR3 is built from 15 residues. V lost 2 bases and J 4 bases, leaving 11 bases between the germline ends. Germline CDR1 is LGHDT and CDR2 is YNNKEL (reference sequence). The CDR3 protein is CASSQIGGATGELFF. CDR3 in DNA: TGTGCCAGCAGCCAAATAGGGGGGGCCACCGGGGAGCTGTTTTTT.

The chain is built from TRBV19 and TRBJ2-5, with 9 positions matching TRBD2. The CDR3 loop spans 16 amino acids. V shed 5 bases, J shed 4 bases, and the junction held 11 bases outside the gene matches. CDR1 is LNHDA and CDR2 is SQIVND in the germline V gene (reference sequence). CDR3 DNA: TGTGCCAGTAGTCCCGGCCAGCGGGGGGCGGCAGAGACCCAGTACTTC. It translates to CASSPGQRGAAETQYF.

The chain carries TRBV5-6 and TRBJ1-2; unclear D gene. This CDR3 contains 11 residues. CDR1 is SGHDT and CDR2 is YYEEEE in the germline V gene. Trimming removed 0 bases at V and 9 bases at J, with 6 bases between. CDR3 sequence: CASSLEESYTF. Here the CDR3 DNA reads TGTGCCAGCAGCTTGGAAGAGAGCTACACCTTC.

The chain has TRBV3-1 (or the pseudogene TRBV3-2) and TRBJ1-4, with D possibly TRBD1 on 6 matching bases. The CDR3 loop spans 16 amino acids. The V end lost 3 bases, the J end lost 0 bases, and 11 bases lay between the germline ends. Germline V lookup: CDR1 LGHDT, CDR2 YNNKEL (reference sequence). The CDR3: CASSHHRTATNEKLFF. The CDR3 DNA reads TGTGCCAGCAGCCATCACCGGACAGCAACTAATGAAAAACTGTTTTTT.

This clone was observed once. The genes are TRBV21-1 and TRBJ1-5; the D call of TRBD1 is as the table states it, not checked on the DNA. TRBV21-1 corresponds to a pseudogene. The CDR3 consists of 13 residues. The CDR3 nucleotides read TGTGCCAGCGACCCAGGTAGGGGTCAGCCCCAGCATTTT. It yields the protein CASDPGRGQPQHF.

The rearrangement links TRBV29-1 to TRBJ1-4; D might be TRBD1 (5 bases). This CDR3 contains 13 residues. V was shortened by 5 bases and J by 7 bases, with 14 bases between the two germline ends. Germline-derived CDR1 and CDR2 are SQVTM and ANQGSEA. The CDR3 here is CSVRRGLGEKLFF. Written as DNA, the CDR3 is TGCAGCGTTAGAAGGGGTCTAGGTGAAAAACTGTTTTTT.

J is TRBJ2-1 and V is TRBV18, with D possibly being TRBD2 (6 bases). CDR3 length: 16 residues. V shed 5 bases and J shed 0 bases, with 14 bases lying between them. The germline gives CDR1 KGHSH, CDR2 LQKENI. The CDR3 loop is CASSEGSGLSYNEQFF. CDR3 in DNA: TGTGCCAGCTCAGAAGGGAGCGGGCTCTCCTACAATGAGCAGTTCTTC. The variable domain in full, completed from reference TRBV18 and TRBJ2-1, reads NAGVMQNPRHLVRRRGQEARLRCSPMKGHSHVYWYRQLPEEGLKFMVYLQKENIIDESGMPKERFSAEFPKEGPSILRIQQVVRGDSAAYFCASSEGSGLSYNEQFFGPGTRLTVL.

This chain connects TRBV11-3 to TRBJ2-7; TRBD1 agrees at 10 bases. J gave up 3 bases and V 5 bases, and 16 bases lay outside the gene matches. The CDR3 spans 18 residues. CDR1 is SGHNT and CDR2 is YENEEA in the germline V gene. The DNA for the CDR3 is TGTGCCAGCAGCCCAGCCGCCCGGGACAGGGGAAAGAACTACGAGCAGTACGTC. Amino acids: CASSPAARDRGKNYEQYV.

V gene TRBV11-3 combines with J gene TRBJ1-4, with D possibly being TRBD1 (6 bases). CDR1 is SGHNT and CDR2 is YENEEA in the germline V gene. Trimming shortened V by 5 bases and J by 1 base, and 11 bases separated the two germline ends. The CDR3 is 15 residues long. CDR3 loop: CASSPGTKTNEKLFF. CDR3 bases: TGTGCCAGCAGCCCCGGGACAAAAACTAATGAAAAACTGTTTTTT. The complete variable domain, with remaining parts taken from reference TRBV11-3 and TRBJ1-4, reads EAGVVQSPRYKIIEKKQPVAFWCNPISGHNTLYWYLQNLGQGPELLIRYENEEAVDDSQLPKDRFSAERLKGVDSTLKIQPAELGDSAVYLCASSPGTKTNEKLFFGSGTQLSVL.

Only one count was recorded for this clone. The chain employs TRBV7-3 and TRBJ1-1; D gene ambiguous. This CDR3 is 14 amino acids long. The germline V and J ends were trimmed by 2 bases and 7 bases, with 14 bases remaining between them. Germline V lookup: CDR1 SGHTA, CDR2 FQGTGA. The CDR3 nucleotides read TGTGCCAGCAGCTTAGTTCCCAGTCCCAGTGAAGCTTTCTTT. Translated, it gives CASSLVPSPSEAFF.

This chain uses TRBV9 with TRBJ1-1; tentatively, D is TRBD1 (6 bases). The CDR3 loop spans 14 amino acids. V lost 4 bases to trimming and J lost 3 bases, with 13 bases between them. Germline V gives CDR1 SGDLS, CDR2 YYNGEE. The CDR3 here is CASSFGQKDTEAFF. The CDR3 nucleotides read TGTGCCAGCAGCTTCGGACAGAAAGACACTGAAGCTTTCTTT.

This clone was observed a few times. V and J are TRBV4-1 and TRBJ2-1; 7 bases match TRBD1. The CDR3 loop spans 15 amino acids. Per the germline V gene, CDR1 is MGHRA and CDR2 is YSYEKL. The V gene end was trimmed by 4 bases and the J gene end by 7 bases; junction bases not matched to a gene: 10. The CDR3 region has the DNA TGCGCCAGCAGCCCTCAGGGACAGATCGGGAATGAGCAGTTCTTC. Protein product: CASSPQGQIGNEQFF.

This CDR3 reads CASSYSRVGNYGYTF. DNA for the CDR3: TGTGCCAGCAGTTACTCGAGGGTCGGGAACTATGGCTACACCTTC. The V gene is TRBV6-2 or TRBV6-3, the J gene TRBJ1-2; D is uncertain. CDR3 length: 15 amino acids. Germline loops: CDR1 MNHEY, CDR2 SVGEGT. Trimming pared 0 bases from V and 2 bases from J, leaving 10 bases between.